This T cell receptor (beta chain) was sequenced for a study of cytomegalovirus exposure and HLA in healthy donors. The wider study: About 79% of around 390 genotyped donors fell in the Caucasian-associated ancestry cluster.

From germline, CDR1 is MNHEY and CDR2 SMNVEV (reference sequence). The CDR3 loop spans 13 amino acids. Trimming cost V 5 bases and J 9 bases; bases outside gene matches: 7. This clone has more than one count but fewer than ten. The PCR employed 60 Vbeta primers together with 13 Jbeta primers. Generated by immunoSEQ multiplex PCR, the TCRdb table keeps only in-frame clones and is missing some. The table includes approximately 100,000 clones, over 75% detected once. The sequence was obtained from a man younger than 30 in good health and CMV-seronegative. What was sequenced was PBMCs. The chain has TRBV27 and TRBJ1-3; TRBD1 agrees at 7 bases. The CDR3 spells CASSPDRWGTIYF. DNA for the CDR3: TGTGCCAGCAGTCCGGACAGGTGGGGCACCATATATTTT.